Listed here are 4 T cell receptor beta chains from one sample, sequenced in a study of vaccination and CD4 T cells after COVID-19. Specified time point: late sampling 161 to 241 days after vaccination in a few convalescent patients. TCRdb analysed the PCR reads with MiXCR anew, one entry per CDR3 protein. The data hold about 33,000 distinct CDR3 sequences, with 36% observed a single time. The starting material was CD4+ T cells from blood, obtained about 7 months after SARS-CoV-2 vaccination. Receptors originate from a human donor who had recovered from COVID-19.

The J gene is TRBJ1-5, the V gene TRBV30; a possible D gene is TRBD1 (6 bases). The CDR3 spans 14 residues. Looked up from germline, CDR1 is GTSNPN and CDR2 is SVGIG (reference sequence). The V end was cut by 1 base, the J end by 6 bases, with 13 bases between. The CDR3 DNA reads TGTGCCTGGAGTGCGGGGGCCGAGGGTCAGCCCCAGCATTTT. It codes for CAWSAGAEGQPQHF.

This clonotype was seen a handful of times. The chain employs TRBV7-9 and TRBJ1-1; no clear D gene. V dropped 2 bases and J dropped 0 bases, with 10 bases sitting between them. The CDR3 spans 15 residues. Germline values: CDR1 SEHNR, CDR2 FQNEAQ (reference sequence). This CDR3 reads CASSLSAAVNTEAFF. Written as DNA, the CDR3 is TGTGCCAGCAGCTTATCGGCAGCCGTGAACACTGAAGCTTTCTTT.

This clonotype occurred a few times. The rearrangement links TRBV28 to TRBJ2-7, with 9 bases fitting TRBD2. The trim removed 4 bases at V and 2 bases at J, leaving 6 bases unmatched. This CDR3 comprises 15 residues. The germline gives CDR1 MDHEN, CDR2 SYDVKM. In nucleotides, the CDR3 is TGTGCCAGCAGTTATCGTGCGGGAGGGACCTACGAGCAGTACTTC. Amino acid sequence: CASSYRAGGTYEQYF.

This sequence joins TRBV5-4 and TRBJ1-6; a weak D match, TRBD1 (5 bases). The CDR3 runs 14 residues. Looked up from germline, CDR1 is SGHNT and CDR2 is YYREEE (reference sequence). Trimming cost V 6 bases and J 5 bases, with 12 bases left between them. This CDR3 is CASTSRQNNSPLHF. As DNA, the CDR3 is TGTGCCAGCACCTCCCGACAGAATAATTCACCCCTCCACTTT.